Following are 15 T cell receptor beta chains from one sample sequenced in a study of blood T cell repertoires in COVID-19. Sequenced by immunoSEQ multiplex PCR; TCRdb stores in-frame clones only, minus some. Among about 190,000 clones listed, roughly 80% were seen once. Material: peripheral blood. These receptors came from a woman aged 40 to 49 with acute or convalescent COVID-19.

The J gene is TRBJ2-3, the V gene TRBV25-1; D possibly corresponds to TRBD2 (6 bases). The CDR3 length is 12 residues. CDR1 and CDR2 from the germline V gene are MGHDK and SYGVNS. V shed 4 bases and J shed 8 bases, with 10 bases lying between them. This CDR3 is CASSAGTFTQYF. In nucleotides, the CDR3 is TGTGCCAGCAGTGCTGGGACTTTTACGCAGTATTTT.

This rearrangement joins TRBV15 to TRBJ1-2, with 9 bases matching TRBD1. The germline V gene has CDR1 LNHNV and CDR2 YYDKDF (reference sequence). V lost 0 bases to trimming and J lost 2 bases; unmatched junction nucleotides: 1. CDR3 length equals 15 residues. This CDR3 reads CATSREQGANYGYTF. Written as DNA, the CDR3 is TGTGCCACCAGCAGAGAACAGGGGGCGAACTATGGCTACACCTTC. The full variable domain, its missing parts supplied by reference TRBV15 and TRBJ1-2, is DAMVIQNPRYQVTQFGKPVTLSCSQTLNHNVMYWYQQKSSQAPKLLFHYYDKDFNNEADTPDNFQSRRPNTSFCFLDIRSPGLGDTAMYLCATSREQGANYGYTFGSGTRLTVV.

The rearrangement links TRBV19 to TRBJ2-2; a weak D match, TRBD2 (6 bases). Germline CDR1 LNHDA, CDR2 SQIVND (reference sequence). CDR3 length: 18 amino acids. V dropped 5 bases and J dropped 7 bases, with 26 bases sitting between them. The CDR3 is CASSLHPGLPRTDGELFF. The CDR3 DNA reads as TGTGCCAGTAGTCTCCACCCGGGACTGCCCCGGACCGACGGGGAGCTGTTTTTT.

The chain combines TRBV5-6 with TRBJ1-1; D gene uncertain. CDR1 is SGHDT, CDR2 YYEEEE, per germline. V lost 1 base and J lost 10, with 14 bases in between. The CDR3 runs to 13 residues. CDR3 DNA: TGTGCCAGCAGCTTGTGGTTGGGAGGGCGAGCTTTCTTT. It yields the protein CASSLWLGGRAFF.

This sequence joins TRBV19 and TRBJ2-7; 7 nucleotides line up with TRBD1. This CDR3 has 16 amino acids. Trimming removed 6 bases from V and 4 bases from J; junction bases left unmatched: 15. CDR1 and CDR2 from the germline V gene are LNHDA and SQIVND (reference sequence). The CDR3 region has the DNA TGTGCCAGTAGCCCCCCCCGCGACAGGGATGGTTACGAGCAGTACTTC. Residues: CASSPPRDRDGYEQYF. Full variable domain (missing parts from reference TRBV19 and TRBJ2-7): DGGITQSPKYLFRKEGQNVTLSCEQNLNHDAMYWYRQDPGQGLRLIYYSQIVNDFQKGDIAEGYSVSREKKESFPLTVTSAQKNPTAFYLCASSPPRDRDGYEQYFGPGTRLTVT.

This chain's CDR3 is CASRASDTGELFF. The CDR3 DNA sequence: TGTGCCAGCAGAGCTTCCGACACCGGGGAGCTGTTTTTT. The V call is TRBV6-8, the J call TRBJ2-2; D not resolved. This CDR3 has 13 residues. Germline CDR1 is MNHGY and CDR2 is SAAAGT. Between the trimmed V and J ends, which lost 6 bases and 3 bases, there was a span of 8 bases.

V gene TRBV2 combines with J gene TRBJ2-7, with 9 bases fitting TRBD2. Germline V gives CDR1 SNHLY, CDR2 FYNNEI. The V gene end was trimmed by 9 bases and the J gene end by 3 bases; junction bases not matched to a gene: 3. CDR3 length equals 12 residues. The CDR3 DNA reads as TGTGCCAGTAGACTAGCGGACTACGAGCAGTACTTC. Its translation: CASRLADYEQYF.

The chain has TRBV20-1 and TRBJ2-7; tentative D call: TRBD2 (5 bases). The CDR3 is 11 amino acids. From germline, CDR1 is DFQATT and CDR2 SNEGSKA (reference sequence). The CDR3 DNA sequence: TGCAGGGTCACCCCCGGGAACGAGCAGTACTTC. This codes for CRVTPGNEQYF.

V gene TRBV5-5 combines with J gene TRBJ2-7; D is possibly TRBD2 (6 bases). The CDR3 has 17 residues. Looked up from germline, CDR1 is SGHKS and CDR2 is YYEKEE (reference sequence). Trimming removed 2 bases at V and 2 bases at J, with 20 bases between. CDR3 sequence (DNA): TGTGCCAGCAGCTTCAGTTTGGGGACTGCCATAACCTACGAGCAGTACTTC. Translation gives CASSFSLGTAITYEQYF.

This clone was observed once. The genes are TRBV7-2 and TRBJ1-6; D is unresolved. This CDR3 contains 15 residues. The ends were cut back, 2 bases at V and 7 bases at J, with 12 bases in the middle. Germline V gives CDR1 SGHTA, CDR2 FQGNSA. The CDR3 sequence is CASSLTGIRNSPLHF. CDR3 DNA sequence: TGTGCCAGCAGCTTAACGGGGATACGGAATTCACCCCTCCACTTT.

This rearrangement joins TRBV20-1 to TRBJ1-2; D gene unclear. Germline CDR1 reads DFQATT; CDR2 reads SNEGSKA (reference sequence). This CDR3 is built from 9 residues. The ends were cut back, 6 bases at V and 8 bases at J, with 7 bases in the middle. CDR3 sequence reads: CSALEGYTF. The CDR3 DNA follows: TGCAGTGCCCTGGAGGGCTACACCTTC.

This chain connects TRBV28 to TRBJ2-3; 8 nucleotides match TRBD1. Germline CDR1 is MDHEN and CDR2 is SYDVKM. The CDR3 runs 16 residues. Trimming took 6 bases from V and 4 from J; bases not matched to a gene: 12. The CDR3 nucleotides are TGTGCCAGCAGGGGGGCAGCACAGGGGGAAGCAGATACGCAGTATTTT. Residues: CASRGAAQGEADTQYF.

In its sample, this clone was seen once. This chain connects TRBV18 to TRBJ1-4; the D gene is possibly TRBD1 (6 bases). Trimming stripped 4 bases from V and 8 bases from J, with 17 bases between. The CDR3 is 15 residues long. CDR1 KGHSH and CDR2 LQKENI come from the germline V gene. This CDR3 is CASSQTQGISEKLFF. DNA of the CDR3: TGTGCCAGCTCACAAACACAGGGTATATCGGAAAAACTGTTTTTT.

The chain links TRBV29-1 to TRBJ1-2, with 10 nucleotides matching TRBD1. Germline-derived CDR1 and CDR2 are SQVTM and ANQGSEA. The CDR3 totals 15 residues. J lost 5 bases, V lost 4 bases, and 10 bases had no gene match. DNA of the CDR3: TGCAGCGTTGTTGGGGGGGGACAGGGGATGTATGGCTACACCTTC. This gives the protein CSVVGGGQGMYGYTF. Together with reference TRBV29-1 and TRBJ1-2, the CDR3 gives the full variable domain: SAVISQKPSRDICQRGTSLTIQCQVDSQVTMMFWYRQQPGQSLTLIATANQGSEATYESGFVIDKFPISRPNLTFSTLTVSNMSPEDSSIYLCSVVGGGQGMYGYTFGSGTRLTVV.

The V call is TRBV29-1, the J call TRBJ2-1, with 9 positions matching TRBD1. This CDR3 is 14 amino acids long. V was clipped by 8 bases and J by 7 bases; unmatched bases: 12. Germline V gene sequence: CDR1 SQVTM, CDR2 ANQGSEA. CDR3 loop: CSSAYGDRVNEQFF. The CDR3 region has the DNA TGCAGCTCGGCTTACGGGGACAGGGTAAATGAGCAGTTCTTC.